A single T cell receptor beta chain is shown here with its context. Clones were read by immunoSEQ multiplex PCR, and TCRdb kept only the in-frame ones, dropping some. The profile shows about 100,000 clones, about 91% of them singletons. Germline V gives CDR1 SEHNR, CDR2 FQNEAQ (reference sequence). The CDR3 totals 14 residues. The V segment lost 4 bases and the J segment 4 bases; nucleotides outside the gene matches: 7. The entry originates in a study of PD-L1 blockade in urothelial cancer. The sample in question was PBMCs, obtained around atezolizumab (anti-PD-L1) treatment. This clonotype was obtained from a woman older than 75 with urothelial cancer. The chain joins TRBV7-9 to TRBJ2-7; 7 bases agree with TRBD1. The CDR3 DNA sequence: TGTGCCAGCAGCTCCCGAGACAGGGCGTACGAGCAGTACTTC. It specifies CASSSRDRAYEQYF.